The clone carrying this TCR beta chain was observed a few times. This record comes from a study of identical twins. The CDR3 is 14 residues long. The V gene's germline CDR1 is KGHSH and CDR2 LQKENI. V lost 3 bases, J lost 6 bases, and 7 bases stayed unmatched. Unique molecular identifiers were present on cDNA, and template switching added a universal primer site. TCRdb analysed the 5' RACE reads with MiXCR anew, one entry per CDR3 protein. The data show about 520,000 distinct CDR3 sequences, about 20% seen once. These same records also appear under a second study, on T cells expressing NK-cell markers.

The rearrangement links TRBV18 to TRBJ2-7; TRBD1 aligns across 8 bases. This TCR derives from a woman under 30 in good health. The specimen sequenced was CD4+ T cells sorted from blood. CDR3 in DNA: TGTGCCAGCTCACCTAGGACAGGGTTGTCCGAGCAGTACTTC. Residues: CASSPRTGLSEQYF.